Each of the 4 T cell receptor beta chains below was sequenced from the same sample in a study of identifying expanded T cells in peripheral blood. TCRdb's copy holds only in-frame clones and misses some; the assay was immunoSEQ multiplex PCR. In the table there are 84,000 or so clones, approximately 91% of which are singletons. The sequenced sample was blood. All receptors derive from a person between 18 and 70 years old in good health.

The V gene is TRBV19, the J gene TRBJ2-7; TRBD2 might be the D (6 bases). CDR1 and CDR2 from the germline V gene are LNHDA and SQIVND (reference sequence). The V and J ends lost 1 base and 2 bases respectively, with 15 bases between them. The CDR3 contains 16 residues. The CDR3 loop is CASSIGVGGAPYEQYF. The CDR3 DNA follows: TGTGCCAGTAGTATAGGAGTCGGAGGGGCCCCCTACGAGCAGTACTTC.

The V and J genes are TRBV4-2 and TRBJ2-7, with TRBD1 matching over 7 bases. Trimming at V came to 0 bases and at J to 2 bases, leaving 13 bases not matched to a gene. The CDR3 extends over 18 amino acids. Germline loops: CDR1 LGHNA, CDR2 YNFKEQ. CDR3 sequence reads: CASSQDVPSMGQTYEQYF. In nucleotides, the CDR3 is TGTGCCAGCAGCCAAGATGTCCCTTCTATGGGACAGACCTACGAGCAGTACTTC.

The sample holds one count of this clone. The chain is built from TRBV5-1 and TRBJ2-2; the D is unclear. Between the trimmed V and J ends, which lost 2 bases and 5 bases, there was a span of 7 bases. The V gene's germline CDR1 is SGHRS and CDR2 YFSETQ. The CDR3 has 13 amino acids. CDR3 nucleotide sequence: TGCGCCAGCAGCTTCCCTAGGACCGGGGAGCTGTTTTTT. Its protein product is CASSFPRTGELFF.

The V and J genes are TRBV4-1 and TRBJ1-4, with D unclear. The ends were cut back, 0 bases at V and 5 bases at J, with 16 bases in the middle. The germline gives CDR1 MGHRA, CDR2 YSYEKL. This CDR3 spans 17 amino acids. The CDR3 sequence is CASSQDLWGARNEKLFF. The CDR3 nucleotides read TGCGCCAGCAGCCAAGATCTCTGGGGAGCCCGCAATGAAAAACTGTTTTTT.